Listed here are 28 T cell receptor beta chains from one sample, sequenced in a study of cytomegalovirus exposure and HLA in healthy donors. The primer mix had 60 Vbeta and 13 Jbeta primers. The table came from immunoSEQ multiplex PCR; TCRdb's copy has only in-frame clones and leaves some out. The sample records roughly 180,000 clones, approximately 84% being singletons. Material for sequencing was PBMCs. These receptors all come from a girl between 5 and 17 years old in good health and CMV-seropositive.

The V gene is TRBV10-3, the J gene TRBJ1-1; possible D gene TRBD1, 6 bases. Germline loops: CDR1 ENHRY, CDR2 SYGVKD. The CDR3 loop spans 13 amino acids. Between the trimmed V and J ends, which lost 11 bases and 0 bases, there was a span of 13 bases. The CDR3 is CAVQGSMNTEAFF. CDR3 sequence (DNA): TGTGCCGTACAGGGCTCCATGAACACTGAAGCTTTCTTT.

The chain carries TRBV27 and TRBJ2-7; D might be TRBD2 (6 bases). Germline V gene data show CDR1 as MNHEY and CDR2 as SMNVEV (reference sequence). Trimming pared 1 base from V and 5 bases from J, leaving 15 bases between. The length of the CDR3 is 15 residues. This CDR3 reads CASSLYPTSNHEQYF. The CDR3, as DNA: TGTGCCAGCAGTTTATATCCTACTAGCAACCACGAGCAGTACTTC.

This clone turned up a few times. The rearrangement joins TRBV5-1 to TRBJ1-4, with D unresolved. Germline loops: CDR1 SGHRS, CDR2 YFSETQ. This CDR3 contains 14 residues. V was pared by 4 bases and J by 6 bases, with 13 bases between. CDR3 bases: TGCGCCAGCAGCCTCGCAGGCGGGTATGAAAAACTGTTTTTT. This translates into CASSLAGGYEKLFF.

This chain uses TRBV28 with TRBJ1-1; 8 bases fit TRBD1. The germline CDR1 and CDR2 sequences are MDHEN and SYDVKM. The CDR3 extends over 15 amino acids. Losses at the gene ends were 8 bases for V and 7 bases for J; bases not matched to a gene: 15. The CDR3 region has the DNA TGTGCCAGCGGGCTTGGACAGGGAGAAACAAGTGAAGCTTTCTTT. Translating gives CASGLGQGETSEAFF.

The chain joins TRBV7-9 to TRBJ2-7; unclear D gene. Per germline, CDR1 SEHNR and CDR2 FQNEAQ (reference sequence). The V end lost 4 bases, the J end lost 2 bases, and 3 bases lay between the germline ends. The CDR3 covers 11 residues. Here the CDR3 DNA reads TGTGCCAGCAGCTATACCTACGAGCAGTACTTC. Translation: CASSYTYEQYF.

The chain is built from TRBV7-9 and TRBJ1-2; tentatively, D is TRBD1 (6 bases). The CDR3 length is 14 residues. Germline CDR1 SEHNR, CDR2 FQNEAQ (reference sequence). Trimming cost V 2 bases and J 4 bases, with 11 bases left between them. Written as DNA, the CDR3 is TGTGCCAGCAGCTTAACTGGGGGCCTCTATGGCTACACCTTC. Translation gives CASSLTGGLYGYTF. The full variable domain, rest sourced from reference TRBV7-9 and TRBJ1-2, is DTGVSQNPRHKITKRGQNVTFRCDPISEHNRLYWYRQTLGQGPEFLTYFQNEAQLEKSRLLSDRFSAERPKGSFSTLEIQRTEQGDSAMYLCASSLTGGLYGYTFGSGTRLTVV.

The CDR3 is CASSVEGGGTEAFF. CDR3 sequence (DNA): TGTGCCAGCTCTGTGGAGGGGGGGGGCACTGAAGCTTTCTTT. The chain combines TRBV18 with TRBJ1-1; tentative D call: TRBD1 (6 bases). The V end lost 6 bases, the J end lost 4 bases, and 15 bases lay between the germline ends. Per germline, CDR1 KGHSH and CDR2 LQKENI. The CDR3 is made up of 14 amino acids.

The chain links TRBV4-1 to TRBJ2-7; 7 bases are shared with TRBD1. With V trimmed by 4 bases and J by 3 bases, 15 bases remained unmatched. This CDR3 comprises 17 residues. Germline V CDR1 and CDR2: MGHRA, YSYEKL. The CDR3 nucleotides are TGCGCCAGCAGCCGGGCTTATACCGGGACAGATAGCTACGAGCAGTACTTC. It yields the protein CASSRAYTGTDSYEQYF.

The chain joins TRBV10-3 to TRBJ1-2, with no clear D. The CDR3 totals 14 residues. The germline V and J ends were trimmed by 3 bases and 8 bases, with 16 bases remaining between them. Germline CDR1 and CDR2: ENHRY and SYGVKD. CDR3 sequence (DNA): TGTGCCATCAGTGAACGGGGAACTCAACGGGGCTACACCTTC. It codes for CAISERGTQRGYTF.

The DNA for the CDR3 is TGTGCCAGCAGCCAGGGTTATGAGCAGTTCTTC. Its translation is CASSQGYEQFF. The rearrangement uses TRBV9 and TRBJ2-1; D is possibly TRBD1 (5 bases). The germline V and J ends were trimmed by 4 bases and 8 bases, with 7 bases remaining between them. CDR3 length: 11 amino acids. Germline V gene lookup returns CDR1 SGDLS and CDR2 YYNGEE.

The chain couples TRBV19 to TRBJ2-1; D remains ambiguous. Germline-derived CDR1 and CDR2 are LNHDA and SQIVND (reference sequence). V was clipped by 7 bases and J by 0 bases, with 10 bases between them. This CDR3 is built from 14 residues. CDR3 region: CASTPAGSYNEQFF. DNA for the CDR3: TGTGCCAGTACCCCAGCAGGCTCCTACAATGAGCAGTTCTTC. Looking up the rest from reference TRBV19 and TRBJ2-1 gives the full variable domain: DGGITQSPKYLFRKEGQNVTLSCEQNLNHDAMYWYRQDPGQGLRLIYYSQIVNDFQKGDIAEGYSVSREKKESFPLTVTSAQKNPTAFYLCASTPAGSYNEQFFGPGTRLTVL.

This rearrangement joins TRBV27 to TRBJ1-6, with 8 bases matching TRBD1. J gave up 0 bases and V 5 bases, and 12 bases lay outside the gene matches. Looked up from germline, CDR1 is MNHEY and CDR2 is SMNVEV (reference sequence). The CDR3 has 19 residues. The CDR3 loop reads CASSPISLTGASYNSPLHF. The CDR3 DNA reads as TGTGCCAGCAGTCCTATATCTCTGACAGGGGCCTCCTATAATTCACCCCTCCACTTT.

The chain combines TRBV7-6 with TRBJ2-1, with 9 bases identical to TRBD2. Germline V CDR1 and CDR2: SGHVS, FNYEAQ. After removal of 5 bases from V and 4 bases from J, the junction contained 3 bases not matched to a gene. CDR3 length equals 14 residues. CDR3: CASSAREGYNEQFF. In DNA form, the CDR3 reads TGTGCCAGCAGCGCGCGGGAGGGGTACAATGAGCAGTTCTTC.

The chain joins TRBV19 to TRBJ1-2; D not resolved. CDR1 LNHDA and CDR2 SQIVND come from the germline V gene (reference sequence). With 9 bases removed from V and 0 bases from J, the gap between germline ends came to 14 bases. The CDR3 extends over 14 amino acids. The CDR3 DNA follows: TGTGCCAGACCATTTTGGGCTACTAACTATGGCTACACCTTC. This translates into CARPFWATNYGYTF.

The V and J genes are TRBV4-3 and TRBJ2-1; 8 bases are a match to TRBD2. The CDR3 is made up of 16 amino acids. V lost 6 bases to trimming and J lost 2 bases; unmatched junction nucleotides: 9. Germline V gene data show CDR1 as LGHNA and CDR2 as YSLEER. CDR3: CASSPDSGNTYNEQFF. CDR3 nucleotides: TGCGCCAGCAGTCCTGATAGCGGGAACACCTACAATGAGCAGTTCTTC.

This clone was observed many times. The chain carries TRBV30 and TRBJ1-4; perhaps TRBD1 as D (5 bases). Germline CDR1 and CDR2: GTSNPN and SVGIG (reference sequence). Trimming removed 8 bases at V and 11 bases at J, with 18 bases between. The CDR3 totals 12 residues. This CDR3 is CATQGTIRKLFF. The CDR3 DNA reads TGTGCCACCCAGGGCACTATACGGAAACTGTTTTTT.

This clone came up once. This chain links TRBV2 with TRBJ1-1, with a possible D match to TRBD1 (5 bases). CDR1 SNHLY and CDR2 FYNNEI come from the germline V gene. This CDR3 comprises 13 residues. The V gene lost 8 bases and the J gene lost 5 bases, with 15 bases spanning the gap. The CDR3 region is CASLLAAGTEAFF. DNA of the CDR3: TGTGCCAGCCTCCTTGCGGCAGGGACTGAAGCTTTCTTT.

The chain carries TRBV5-1 and TRBJ1-2, with 7 positions matching TRBD1. V shed 3 bases and J 4 bases; nucleotides not matched to a gene: 3. Germline CDR1 reads SGHRS; CDR2 reads YFSETQ. The CDR3 runs to 13 residues. The CDR3 reads CASSSGQTYGYTF. The CDR3 DNA follows: TGCGCCAGCAGCTCGGGACAGACCTATGGCTACACCTTC. The full variable domain, completed using reference TRBV5-1 and TRBJ1-2, is KAGVTQTPRYLIKTRGQQVTLSCSPISGHRSVSWYQQTPGQGLQFLFEYFSETQRNKGNFPGRFSGRQFSNSRSEMNVSTLELGDSALYLCASSSGQTYGYTFGSGTRLTVV.

The J gene is TRBJ2-2, the V gene TRBV6-1, with D perhaps matching TRBD1 (5 bases). With 2 bases removed from V and 7 bases from J, the gap between germline ends came to 11 bases. CDR3 length: 14 amino acids. Germline lookup yields CDR1 MNHNS and CDR2 SASEGT. CDR3 nucleotide sequence: TGTGCCAGCAGTGAACACAGGATTGGCGGGGAGCTGTTTTTT. Its protein is CASSEHRIGGELFF.

This chain connects TRBV29-1 to TRBJ1-4, with D unresolved. V shed 4 bases and J shed 0 bases, with 3 bases lying between them. The CDR3 covers 12 residues. Germline CDR1 SQVTM, CDR2 ANQGSEA. The CDR3 is CSVVTTNEKLFF. In DNA form, the CDR3 reads TGCAGCGTTGTCACAACTAATGAAAAACTGTTTTTT.

The J gene is TRBJ2-4, the V gene TRBV30; 7 nucleotides agree with TRBD2. The CDR3 is made up of 14 amino acids. From germline, CDR1 is GTSNPN and CDR2 SVGIG (reference sequence). V gave up 2 bases and J gave up 7 bases; unmatched junction bases: 8. The CDR3 sequence is CAWSPPGGSNIQYF. The CDR3 coding sequence is TGTGCCTGGAGTCCCCCAGGCGGGAGCAACATTCAGTACTTC.

The V gene is TRBV10-3, the J gene TRBJ2-7; D remains ambiguous. CDR1 and CDR2 from the germline V gene are ENHRY and SYGVKD. Trimming removed 4 bases from V and 2 bases from J, with 6 bases in between. CDR3 length equals 12 residues. The CDR3 sequence: CAISVTPYEQYF. Here the CDR3 DNA reads TGTGCCATCAGTGTGACACCCTACGAGCAGTACTTC.

This clone was seen more than once but under ten times. V and J are TRBV6-1 and TRBJ2-7; D might be TRBD1 (5 bases). Germline V gene lookup returns CDR1 MNHNS and CDR2 SASEGT. V was trimmed by 11 bases and J by 5 bases, leaving 22 bases between them. This CDR3 has 14 amino acids. The CDR3 is CAESPTWGRDEQYF. The CDR3 DNA is TGTGCCGAATCCCCCACCTGGGGCAGAGACGAGCAGTACTTC.

This sequence joins TRBV11-3 and TRBJ2-1, with D unclear. This CDR3 comprises 13 residues. V gave up 4 bases and J gave up 4 bases, with 8 bases separating them. Germline CDR1 is SGHNT and CDR2 is YENEEA. The CDR3 DNA reads as TGTGCCAGCAGCTCCCAGAATTACAATGAGCAGTTCTTC. Residues: CASSSQNYNEQFF.

V gene TRBV7-9 combines with J gene TRBJ2-2, with 8 bases fitting TRBD1. Germline V CDR1 and CDR2: SEHNR, FQNEAQ (reference sequence). Trimming cost V 5 bases and J 4 bases; bases outside gene matches: 9. CDR3 length: 16 residues. The CDR3 DNA is TGTGCCAGCAGCCCACCTAGGACAGGGCTCACCGGGGAGCTGTTTTTT. Amino acid sequence: CASSPPRTGLTGELFF.

The CDR3 nucleotides read TGTGCCAGCAGTGAAGGGGCAGGGCAAGTCAATGAGCAGTTCTTC. It specifies CASSEGAGQVNEQFF. The chain has TRBV25-1 and TRBJ2-1; possibly TRBD1 for D (5 bases). In germline, CDR1 is MGHDK, CDR2 SYGVNS. The CDR3 length is 15 residues. V was clipped by 2 bases and J by 6 bases, with 14 bases between them. Supplemented by reference TRBV25-1 and TRBJ2-1, the full variable domain reads EADIYQTPRYLVIGTGKKITLECSQTMGHDKMYWYQQDPGMELHLIHYSYGVNSTEKGDLSSESTVSRIRTEHFPLTLESARPSHTSQYLCASSEGAGQVNEQFFGPGTRLTVL.

J is TRBJ2-1 and V is TRBV5-6, with a possible D match to TRBD2 (5 bases). In germline, CDR1 is SGHDT, CDR2 YYEEEE. The ends were cut back, 7 bases at V and 0 bases at J, with 17 bases in the middle. The CDR3 is 16 residues long. The CDR3 reads CASVSGRASSYNEQFF. CDR3 sequence (DNA): TGTGCCAGCGTCTCTGGGCGGGCGAGCTCCTACAATGAGCAGTTCTTC.

This clone was seen more than once but under ten times. The chain joins TRBV5-6 to TRBJ1-1; D unclear. The V end lost 7 bases, the J end lost 4 bases, and 8 bases lay between the germline ends. This CDR3 spans 11 amino acids. CDR1 and CDR2 (germline): SGHDT, YYEEEE. CDR3: CASATGTEAFF. In DNA, the CDR3 is TGTGCCAGCGCTACGGGCACTGAAGCTTTCTTT.